Listed below are T cell receptor beta chains from one sample, sequenced in a study of CD8 T cells in Susac syndrome. Via MiXCR, TCRdb re-called the immunoSEQ multiplex PCR reads, giving one row per CDR3 protein. The table shows 100,000 to 150,000 distinct CDR3 sequences, with 90% to 95% occurring only once. Sequencing input: CD4+ T cells from PBMCs. All receptors derive from a human donor in good health. The CDR3 runs from the conserved cysteine through the conserved F or W. Fields, in order: CDR3 protein, J gene, V gene.

CASSFGGATQYF TRBJ2-5 TRBV28
CASSIGGINTGELFF TRBJ2-2 TRBV19
CSAGRGSSTDTQYF TRBJ2-3 TRBV29-1
CASSLAGTRSDTQYF TRBJ2-3 TRBV5-1
CASSYQGLAHGNEQFF TRBJ2-1 TRBV6-5
CASTEQVADTQYF TRBJ2-3 TRBV28
CASSLGLVNSEQYF TRBJ2-7 TRBV27
CASSLFIGIYGYTF TRBJ1-2 TRBV28
CSVEDRLAGGASYEQYF TRBJ2-7 TRBV29-1
CASRAGDSYNEQFF TRBJ2-1 TRBV27
CASSLGLAGWADTQYF TRBJ2-3 TRBV5-1
CASMELAKNIQYF TRBJ2-4 TRBV19
CASSAQGQETQYF TRBJ2-5 TRBV19
CASSKETVSSGANVLTF TRBJ2-6 TRBV5-1
CASSQQGVADTQYF TRBJ2-3 TRBV5-1